The sequence of this T cell receptor beta chain was determined in a study of blood T cell repertoires in COVID-19 (dated by TCRdb to the early 2020s). With regard to the full study: Collaborator samples came from the United States, Italy and Spain and covered acute and convalescent phases of COVID-19. The material from the prospective study consisted of cDNA or gDNA derived from T cells, B-cell-depleted T cells, or PBMCs. Subjects who had been exposed to COVID-19, were actively infected with it, or had recovered from it provided the deeply sampled blood TCRbeta repertoires that made up the dataset. The repertoires were released in a freely available public database intended as a resource for research on the immune response to SARS-CoV-2. The samples were drawn from the first 160 participants of the ongoing ImmuneRACE study and from 1,254 subjects provided by 6 global collaborators. The sample metadata nearly always contained a de-identified subject ID, COVID-19 status, age in years and sex. Where available, HLA class I and class II types were taken from metadata supplied by the sample provider and were not determined by assay-based typing. What the authors observed across the whole study: How much clinical and demographic metadata was included differed by source and by participant, and the metadata was provided uncurated.

The immunoSEQ Assay, a bias-controlled multiplex PCR, was used to amplify TCRbeta CDR3 regions from genomic DNA. In the authors' own workflow: The number of nucleated cells in each sample was estimated from the amplification of reference gene primers within the assay. To quantify the absolute abundance of each unique TCRbeta CDR3 rearrangement, sequence reads were collapsed and filtered. For each sample, productive Simpson clonality was calculated by taking the square root of Simpson's diversity index across productive rearrangements. The table comes from immuneACCESS by way of TCRdb, which keeps in-frame sequences with V and J called. Part of the clones is missing from these tables; in studies checked, under half for an unresolved V gene and the rest for unknown reasons. V, J and clone size reflect that table, while D and trimming were determined from the DNA. This sample comprises 55,000 to 65,000 clones, 84% of them detected only once. The biggest ten clones account for around 5.4% of the sample.

CDR1 and CDR2 are drawn from the germline V gene: MRHNA, SNTAGT. The CDR3 starts with the cysteine, ends with the phenylalanine, and has 12 residues. Solely the CDR3 DNA is kept, with 36 bases framed from the first base. V gives up 5 bases and J gives up 8 bases, and the segment between their germline ends measures 12 bases. For this clone: What antigen it recognizes has not been identified. The sample holds no much larger clone one base away, and base qualities are not on file.

The collaborating institutions used their own protocols to collect whole blood in K2EDTA tubes. For TCRbeta analysis, collaborator samples were shipped as frozen whole blood, as isolated PBMCs, or as DNA extracted from either sample type. This sequence originates from a woman aged 60-70 years with acute or convalescent COVID-19. Sample: peripheral blood. The chain links TRBV6-4 with TRBJ1-2; the D gene remains uncertain. The DNA sequence is TGTGCCAGCAGTCCGGGAACCGGCGGCTACACCTTC. This encodes CASSPGTGGYTF.